This T cell receptor (beta chain) was captured in a study of blood T cells in healthy people across ages. Study-level results: Compared with aged donors, long-lived donors showed fewer expanded clones, suggesting selection.

PCR was performed a second time for 7 to 11 cycles using a sample-barcoded 5' primer and a J-beta primer mix. Paired-end reads containing CDR3 totaled no fewer than 3 million for each sample. MiXCR, applied by TCRdb to the 5' RACE reads, yields one record per CDR3 protein. Seen here are hundreds of thousands of distinct CDR3 sequences, about 25% observed once, and the top ten hold approximately 30%. This CDR3 has 14 amino acids. The V gene's germline CDR1 is MGHRA and CDR2 YSYEKL. Points on this clonotype: What it binds is unknown. At one end, the junction sequence differs from germline, possibly due to a read error.

This receptor was obtained from a woman in her 70s in good health. The sample taken for sequencing was blood. This chain joins TRBV4-1 and TRBJ2-1; D is undetermined. CDR3 coding DNA: TGCGCCAGCAGCTCAGCCGACATCAACAAGGAGCAGTTCTTC. This encodes CASSSADINKEQFF.